Following are 13 T cell receptor beta chains from one sample sequenced in a study of graft-versus-host responses after intestinal transplantation. This table comes from immunoSEQ multiplex PCR, and its TCRdb copy is limited to in-frame clones, with some not included. The table has tens of thousands of clones, 90% to 95% seen once. Material: PBMCs, obtained 16 days after intestinal transplant. These receptors came from a human patient who received an intestinal transplant, so some T cells may come from the graft donor.

The chain links TRBV18 to TRBJ1-2; D uncertain. The CDR3 contains 15 residues. Looked up from germline, CDR1 is KGHSH and CDR2 is LQKENI. Trimming took off 0 bases at V and 0 bases at J, with 8 bases between the two ends. CDR3 protein: CASSPPVGTNYGYTF. The CDR3 bases are TGTGCCAGCTCACCACCGGTGGGCACTAACTATGGCTACACCTTC.

This clone was seen only once. The V call is TRBV25-1, the J call TRBJ1-2; tentative D call: TRBD1 (6 bases). V was clipped by 3 bases and J by 6 bases, with 11 bases between them. From germline, CDR1 is MGHDK and CDR2 SYGVNS. The CDR3 is 13 residues long. DNA for the CDR3: TGTGCCAGCAGTGACCCGGACAGTGATGGCTACACCTTC. It is translated as CASSDPDSDGYTF.

As DNA, the CDR3 is TGTGCCAGCAGCGGACTAGCGGGAGGGGGGAATGAGCAGTTCTTC. It yields the protein CASSGLAGGGNEQFF. J is TRBJ2-1 and V is TRBV2; the match to TRBD2 covers 15 bases. Germline V gene lookup returns CDR1 SNHLY and CDR2 FYNNEI. The ends lost 6 bases at V and 7 bases at J; junction bases unmatched: 4. The CDR3 totals 15 residues. Complete variable domain (other parts from reference TRBV2 and TRBJ2-1): EPEVTQTPSHQVTQMGQEVILRCVPISNHLYFYWYRQILGQKVEFLVSFYNNEISEKSEIFDDQFSVERPDGSNFTLKIRSTKLEDSAMYFCASSGLAGGGNEQFFGPGTRLTVL.

The CDR3 sequence: CASSLYLGAGGSPLHF. CDR3 nucleotide sequence: TGTGCCAGCAGTTTATATTTAGGTGCCGGGGGATCACCCCTCCACTTT. The chain is built from TRBV28 and TRBJ1-6, with D tentatively TRBD1 (5 bases). The germline V gene encodes CDR1 MDHEN and CDR2 SYDVKM. The CDR3 length is 16 residues. V lost 1 base and J 10 bases, leaving 17 bases between the germline ends.

The V and J genes are TRBV27 and TRBJ2-3; 7 nucleotides match TRBD2. The CDR3 extends over 20 amino acids. V lost 3 bases to trimming and J lost 3 bases; unmatched junction nucleotides: 21. Germline assignment: CDR1 MNHEY and CDR2 SMNVEV (reference sequence). CDR3 sequence: CASSLFFGGGQADRTDTQYF. CDR3 DNA sequence: TGTGCCAGCAGTTTGTTTTTTGGGGGAGGGCAGGCCGATAGGACAGATACGCAGTATTTT.

This clone was detected a few times. The V and J genes are TRBV2 and TRBJ2-1, with 14 nucleotides matching TRBD2. V was pared by 10 bases and J by 6 bases, with 5 bases of the junction left unmatched. This CDR3 comprises 14 residues. Germline V lookup: CDR1 SNHLY, CDR2 FYNNEI. The CDR3 coding sequence is TGTGCCACTACCGGGACTAGCGGGAGCAATGAGCAGTTCTTC. Its translation: CATTGTSGSNEQFF.

The genes are TRBV7-9 and TRBJ2-5; D is unclear. Trimming took off 3 bases at V and 1 base at J, with 9 bases between the two ends. The CDR3 covers 14 residues. Germline CDR1 and CDR2: SEHNR and FQNEAQ (reference sequence). CDR3 sequence: CASSFFSAQETQYF. DNA for the CDR3: TGTGCCAGCAGCTTTTTTAGTGCCCAAGAGACCCAGTACTTC.

CDR3 region: CASSMEIDTQYF. The DNA of the CDR3 is TGTGCCAGCAGCATGGAGATTGATACGCAGTATTTT. The rearrangement links TRBV7-9 to TRBJ2-3; D is undetermined. Trimming took off 5 bases at V and 6 bases at J, with 9 bases between the two ends. Germline V lookup: CDR1 SEHNR, CDR2 FQNEAQ (reference sequence). This CDR3 contains 12 residues.

This chain links TRBV5-1 with TRBJ1-2; D is unclear. Germline CDR1 and CDR2: SGHRS and YFSETQ. This CDR3 contains 14 residues. V was shortened by 4 bases and J by 4 bases, with 14 bases between the two germline ends. The DNA of the CDR3 is TGCGCCAGCAGCCCCTCCGGATATCCCTATGGCTACACCTTC. Its translation is CASSPSGYPYGYTF.

V usage is TRBV27 and J usage is TRBJ1-1; D uncertain. Looked up from germline, CDR1 is MNHEY and CDR2 is SMNVEV (reference sequence). V was pared by 9 bases and J by 1 base, with 3 bases between. This CDR3 spans 10 amino acids. The CDR3 loop reads CARRNTEAFF. The CDR3 bases are TGTGCCAGGAGGAACACTGAAGCTTTCTTT.

This clone was counted once. In DNA form, the CDR3 reads TGTGCCAGCAGCTTCTCCTACGAGCAGTACTTC. This sequence encodes CASSFSYEQYF. The rearrangement uses TRBV7-9 and TRBJ2-7; D remains ambiguous. The CDR3 is made up of 11 amino acids. Germline V gene data show CDR1 as SEHNR and CDR2 as FQNEAQ (reference sequence). Trimming pared 3 bases from V and 0 bases from J, leaving 0 bases between. The variable domain in full, completed from reference TRBV7-9 and TRBJ2-7, reads DTGVSQNPRHKITKRGQNVTFRCDPISEHNRLYWYRQTLGQGPEFLTYFQNEAQLEKSRLLSDRFSAERPKGSFSTLEIQRTEQGDSAMYLCASSFSYEQYFGPGTRLTVT.

V gene TRBV19 combines with J gene TRBJ2-6; D is uncertain. V was shortened by 6 bases and J by 0 bases, with 9 bases between the two germline ends. The CDR3 runs 15 residues. From germline, CDR1 is LNHDA and CDR2 SQIVND (reference sequence). The CDR3 spells CASRYMDSGANVLTF. CDR3 sequence (DNA): TGTGCCAGTAGATATATGGACTCTGGGGCCAACGTCCTGACTTTC.

The chain couples TRBV4-3 to TRBJ2-1, with 9 bases matching TRBD2. The germline CDR1 and CDR2 sequences are LGHNA and YSLEER. The V segment lost 5 bases and the J segment 6 bases; nucleotides outside the gene matches: 8. This CDR3 is 15 amino acids long. CDR3 region: CASSALAGLFNEQFF. For the CDR3, the DNA is TGCGCCAGCAGCGCTCTAGCGGGATTATTCAATGAGCAGTTCTTC.